This is a list of T cell receptor beta chains from one sample in a study of blood T cell repertoires in COVID-19. Profiling relied on immunoSEQ multiplex PCR, and the TCRdb table lists in-frame clones only, not all of them. The sample has 140,000 to 150,000 clones, 80% seen once; the top ten hold approximately 3.4%. The sequenced sample consisted of peripheral blood. These TCRs come from an older man who had recovered from COVID-19. The CDR3 runs from the conserved cysteine through the conserved F or W. The D gene is left open where the match is weak. A clone size is listed for some rows: how often the clone was seen (once, few, many), or a class if it is expanded.

TRBV7-8	TRBJ2-7	once	TRBD1	TGTGCCAGCAGCCGTAGGACAGGAACATACGAGCAGTACTTC	CASSRRTGTYEQYF
TRBV5-1	TRBJ2-3	.	.	TGCGCCAGCAGCTTGGAAACAGGGGACTGGTCAGATACGCAGTATTTT	CASSLETGDWSDTQYF
TRBV3-1/TRBV3-2	TRBJ2-4	once	.	TGTGCCAGCAGCCCCTGGGGCCAGGGTACAACTCTAGCCAAAAACATTCAGTACTTC	CASSPWGQGTTLAKNIQYF
TRBV5-1	TRBJ1-3	.	.	TGCGCCAGCAGCTTGGAACCAGGGTTAACTGGAAACACCATATATTTT	CASSLEPGLTGNTIYF
TRBV19	TRBJ1-1	.	.	TGTGCCAGTAGTATCACCCCGGGACAGAACACTGAAGCTTTCTTT	CASSITPGQNTEAFF
TRBV7-2	TRBJ2-1	once	.	TGTGCCAGCAGCTTAGATACGGGAGCCTACAATGAGCAGTTCTTC	CASSLDTGAYNEQFF
TRBV5-5	TRBJ1-5	.	.	TGTGCCAGCAGCTTGGACGGGGGGGGCAATCAGCCCCAGCATTTT	CASSLDGGGNQPQHF
TRBV2	TRBJ2-3	.	TRBD2	TGTGCCAGCAGCCGACTAGCGGGAGGGGCAGATACGCAGTATTTT	CASSRLAGGADTQYF
TRBV10-1	TRBJ2-5	.	.	TGCGCCAGCAGTGAGGGGAACGGGGAAGAGACCCAGTACTTC	CASSEGNGEETQYF
TRBV2	TRBJ2-7	.	TRBD1	TGTGCCAGCAACGACAGGGTCTACGAGCAGTACTTC	CASNDRVYEQYF
TRBV10-1	TRBJ2-3	.	.	TGCGCCAGCAGCCGGGGTTACAGCCCAGATACGCAGTATTTT	CASSRGYSPDTQYF
TRBV5-4	TRBJ1-2	.	TRBD1	TGTGCCAGCAGCTTGGCGGGACAGCTTCCTTATGGCTACACCTTC	CASSLAGQLPYGYTF
TRBV12-3/TRBV12-4	TRBJ2-7	.	.	TGTGCCAGCAGTTCGCCGGGGTTAAGCGAGCAGTACTTC	CASSSPGLSEQYF
TRBV7-2	TRBJ2-7	.	TRBD2	TGTGCCAGCAGCTTTCGGACTAGCGGGACCTTCTACGAGCAGTACTTC	CASSFRTSGTFYEQYF
TRBV24-1	TRBJ2-4	.	TRBD1	TGTGCCACCAGTGACTTCTCGGCCAGGGGGATCAAAAACATTCAGTACTTC	CATSDFSARGIKNIQYF
TRBV11-2	TRBJ2-1	.	TRBD2	TGTGCCAGCAGCTCCGGGACTAGCGGCTACAATGAGCAGTTCTTC	CASSSGTSGYNEQFF
TRBV11-2	TRBJ1-1	.	TRBD1	TGTGCCAGCAGCTTAGCGGGACAGACACCGAACACTGAAGCTTTCTTT	CASSLAGQTPNTEAFF
TRBV6-5	TRBJ1-1	once	.	TGTGCCAGCAGGAGCGACAGAACGAACACTGAAGCTTTCTTT	CASRSDRTNTEAFF
TRBV4-1	TRBJ1-2	.	TRBD1	TGCGCCAGCAGCCAACCGCGGGACAGGGGGTATGGCTACACCTTC	CASSQPRDRGYGYTF
TRBV29-1	TRBJ2-6	.	TRBD1	TGCAGCGTTGAAGTCGTAGGGGGCGCGGACTCTGGGGCCAACGTCCTGACTTTC	CSVEVVGGADSGANVLTF
TRBV5-1	TRBJ1-1	.	TRBD1	TGCGCCAGCAGCAGGGACAGGAACACTGAAGCTTTCTTT	CASSRDRNTEAFF
TRBV5-1	TRBJ1-1	.	.	TGCGCCAGCAGCTTGGACAGGGATGACGCTGAAGCTTTCTTT	CASSLDRDDAEAFF
TRBV7-9	TRBJ1-1	.	TRBD1	TGTGCCAGCAGCTTAGGGCAAGAGGTGGGACAGGTCGACACTGAAGCTTTCTTT	CASSLGQEVGQVDTEAFF
TRBV30	TRBJ1-1	.	.	TGTGCCTGGAGTGGAGAGAACACTGAAGCTTTCTTT	CAWSGENTEAFF